This T cell receptor (beta chain) was sequenced in a study of OX40 agonist ivuxolimab in advanced cancers. In the study overall: Ivuxolimab was an agonistic, fully human IgG2 monoclonal antibody directed against OX40 (CD134), a costimulatory receptor. Prior anti-PD-1, anti-PD-L1 or anti-CTLA-4 therapy was permitted, and 40% to 50% of dose-escalation patients had received checkpoint inhibitors. Intravenous ivuxolimab was administered to patients every 2 weeks at six dose levels: 0.01, 0.1, 0.3, 1.5, 3 and 10 mg/kg. Partial responses occurred in three dose-escalation patients: two with cutaneous melanoma and one with hepatocellular carcinoma. The purpose of peripheral TCRbeta sequencing was to test whether ivuxolimab changed TCR sequence diversity and led to clonal T-cell expansion. The monotherapy dose-escalation portion (N = 52 patients) of the phase I ivuxolimab trial is reported in the paper. In the dose-escalation cohort, 82.7% of patients were male, and the mean age was approximately 60 years, with a range of about 20 to 79. Of the roughly 52 dose-escalation patients, hepatocellular carcinoma was present in roughly 19, melanoma in around 15, renal cell carcinoma in 9 and head and neck cancer in 9.

Paper-wide results and their limitations: After ivuxolimab, CD8+ T cells had more expanded clones than CD4+ T cells on average. Clonal expansion of both CD4+ and CD8+ blood T cells was observed from baseline to week 6 at doses 0.1 to 3.0 mg/kg. The antigen specificity of the clonally expanded peripheral T cells was not determined. Partial responders in the 0.1-3.0 mg/kg groups had among the lowest normalized peripheral clonal expansion, especially among CD8+ T cells. Low levels of normalized T-cell clonal expansion were also shown by some nonresponding patients.

The germline V gene sets CDR1 to SGHRS and CDR2 to YFSETQ. V and J are truncated by 5 bases and 2 bases respectively, leaving an intervening sequence of 14 bases. Taken from cysteine to phenylalanine, the CDR3 has 14 residues. Just CDR3 DNA is preserved here, 42 bases in frame from base 1. The trial excluded patients who had a history of autoimmune disease or who were on systemic immunosuppression. Peripheral blood for TCR sequencing was collected from all dose cohorts at baseline, on cycle 4 day 1, and on cycle 7 day 1. The samples were drawn from a first-in-human, open-label, multicenter phase I dose-escalation trial of ivuxolimab. Adults with locally advanced or metastatic melanoma, renal cell, hepatocellular, or head and neck squamous cell carcinoma were enrolled in the trial. CD4+ and CD8+ T cells were sorted separately from peripheral blood before TCR sequencing. To sequence the TCRbeta CDR3 region, genomic DNA was isolated from the sorted cells. The immunoSEQ Assay was used for sequencing of TCRbeta CDR3 regions. Here the immuneACCESS table is served through TCRdb, limited to in-frame sequences with V and J called. Missing clones are a known gap in these copies; in checked studies unresolved V genes cover under half, and the rest lacks a known reason. The table for this sample lists tens of thousands of clones; roughly nine tenths of them were counted only once. The ten largest clonotypes hold around 1.1% of the sample.

As to this clone: Its antigen is not yet known. No much larger clonotype is one base removed from it; base qualities were not supplied.

The sequenced sample was CD4+ or CD8+ T cells sorted from blood, obtained in a trial of the OX40 agonist ivuxolimab. The chain links TRBV5-1 with TRBJ2-7; TRBD2 might be the D gene, on 5 matching bases. The clonotype comes from an adult with an advanced solid tumor such as melanoma, head and neck, liver or kidney cancer. The CDR3 protein sequence reads: CASSADSGTYEQYF. Read as DNA, the sequence is TGCGCCAGCAGTGCCGACTCGGGGACCTACGAGCAGTACTTC.